The next 22 T cell receptor beta chains were all read from a single sample in a study of regulatory and conventional T cells in RAG deficiency. The sorted regulatory T cells were CD4+, CD25-high and CD127-low, with genomic DNA sequenced. TCRdb keeps only in-frame clones here, not all; method: immunoSEQ multiplex PCR. Of roughly 28,000 clones in the sample, just over 90% were seen once. The data also belong to a second study, concerning regulatory T cells. That study reports: The primer mix had 52 TRBV and 13 TRBJ primers.

Sequencing was carried out using Tregs sorted from blood. The receptors were sampled from a human donor in good health.

The chain joins TRBV5-6 to TRBJ2-7; a weak D match, TRBD1 (6 bases). From germline, CDR1 is SGHDT and CDR2 YYEEEE. Trimming removed 0 bases at V and 0 bases at J, with 10 bases between. This CDR3 region has 15 residues. The chain's CDR3 is CASSLGQVHSYEQYF. Written as DNA, the CDR3 is TGTGCCAGCAGCTTGGGACAGGTTCACTCCTACGAGCAGTACTTC.

The chain recombines TRBV29-1 with TRBJ2-7; the D gene is possibly TRBD1 (6 bases). The CDR3 is 11 residues long. Germline CDR1 and CDR2: SQVTM and ANQGSEA. Between the trimmed V and J ends, which lost 5 bases and 3 bases, there was a span of 8 bases. CDR3: CSVTRGYEQYF. Here the CDR3 DNA reads TGCAGCGTTACCAGGGGCTACGAGCAGTACTTC.

The V and J genes are TRBV28 and TRBJ2-5; TRBD2 might be the D (7 bases). CDR3 length equals 18 residues. V shed 1 base and J shed 1 base, with 19 bases lying between them. Looked up from germline, CDR1 is MDHEN and CDR2 is SYDVKM. CDR3 nucleotide sequence: TGTGCCAGCAGTTTATTGGGGGGGGGCCGTGGGCCCCAAGAGACCCAGTACTTC. Translation gives CASSLLGGGRGPQETQYF.

The chain combines TRBV28 with TRBJ2-1; the D gene is possibly TRBD2 (5 bases). The CDR3 covers 15 residues. V was shortened by 3 bases and J by 4 bases, with 13 bases between the two germline ends. Germline values: CDR1 MDHEN, CDR2 SYDVKM. This chain's CDR3 is CASSLAGLFYNEQFF. The CDR3 DNA reads TGTGCCAGCAGTTTGGCGGGCCTCTTTTACAATGAGCAGTTCTTC.

The chain employs TRBV14 and TRBJ1-6; no reliable D call. V was cut by 5 bases and J by 7 bases, with 12 bases left in between. CDR3 length: 14 amino acids. Germline-derived CDR1 and CDR2 are SGHDN and FVKESK. CDR3 region: CASSYPGGNSPLHF. The CDR3 DNA sequence: TGTGCCAGCAGCTATCCAGGAGGCAATTCACCCCTCCACTTT.

The J gene is TRBJ2-3, the V gene TRBV6-1; D might be TRBD2 (6 bases). Germline values: CDR1 MNHNS, CDR2 SASEGT. Trimming removed 4 bases from V and 1 base from J, with 9 bases in between. The CDR3 contains 14 residues. The CDR3 region has the DNA TGTGCCAGCAGTGCGGCTAGCGGCACAGATACGCAGTATTTT. This codes for CASSAASGTDTQYF.

This clone was seen once. This chain joins TRBV4-2 and TRBJ1-1; no firm D call. CDR3 size: 15 residues. Germline lookup yields CDR1 LGHNA and CDR2 YNFKEQ. V lost 0 bases, J lost 1 base, and 9 bases lay in between. CDR3 region: CASSQDLRQNTEAFF. For the CDR3, the DNA is TGTGCCAGCAGCCAAGATCTCCGGCAGAACACTGAAGCTTTCTTT.

V usage is TRBV6-6 and J usage is TRBJ2-1, with 7 bases fitting TRBD1. This CDR3 comprises 13 residues. CDR1 MNHNY and CDR2 SVGAGI come from the germline V gene (reference sequence). Trimming took 3 bases from V and 9 from J; bases not matched to a gene: 5. The DNA of the CDR3 is TGTGCCAGCAGTTATCCGACAGGGAGTGAGCAGTTCTTC. It yields the protein CASSYPTGSEQFF.

The V and J genes are TRBV18 and TRBJ1-1; TRBD1 aligns across 8 bases. J was trimmed by 8 bases and V by 5 bases; bases with no gene match: 1. There are 11 residues in the CDR3. Germline assignment: CDR1 KGHSH and CDR2 LQKENI. CDR3: CASSGQGEAFF. The CDR3 DNA reads as TGTGCCAGCTCAGGACAGGGAGAAGCTTTCTTT.

The V gene is TRBV30, the J gene TRBJ2-7; D is unresolved. Trimming took 2 bases from V and 7 from J, leaving 6 bases between them. Germline CDR1 is GTSNPN and CDR2 is SVGIG (reference sequence). The CDR3 runs 10 residues. The CDR3 here is CAWSHREQYF. Here the CDR3 DNA reads TGTGCCTGGAGTCACCGAGAGCAGTACTTC.

The J gene is TRBJ2-1, the V gene TRBV10-2; 11 bases fit TRBD2. V gave up 0 bases and J gave up 15 bases; unmatched junction bases: 1. Per germline, CDR1 WSHSY and CDR2 SAAADI. The CDR3 is 12 residues long. The CDR3 is CASSESLAGGFF. The CDR3 nucleotides read TGCGCCAGCAGTGAGTCCCTAGCGGGAGGGTTCTTC.

This clone was recorded only once. The genes are TRBV6-1 and TRBJ1-2, with no clear D. V was shortened by 2 bases and J by 8 bases, with 12 bases between the two germline ends. This CDR3 contains 13 residues. The germline gives CDR1 MNHNS, CDR2 SASEGT. CDR3 protein: CASSEHRGVGYTF. CDR3 coding DNA: TGTGCCAGCAGTGAACACCGGGGTGTGGGCTACACCTTC.

The rearrangement joins TRBV7-8 to TRBJ1-2; 11 bases map to TRBD1. V shed 5 bases, J shed 4 bases, and the junction held 6 bases outside the gene matches. Germline-derived CDR1 and CDR2 are SGHVS and FQNEAQ. This CDR3 comprises 15 residues. This CDR3 is CASSPPGTGGYGYTF. For the CDR3, the DNA is TGTGCCAGCAGCCCGCCTGGGACAGGGGGCTATGGCTACACCTTC. Full variable domain (missing parts from reference TRBV7-8 and TRBJ1-2): GAGVSQSPRYKVAKRGQDVALRCDPISGHVSLFWYQQALGQGPEFLTYFQNEAQLDKSGLPSDRFFAERPEGSVSTLKIQRTQQEDSAVYLCASSPPGTGGYGYTFGSGTRLTVV.

The J gene is TRBJ2-1, the V gene TRBV4-1, with D tentatively TRBD1 (6 bases). Looked up from germline, CDR1 is MGHRA and CDR2 is YSYEKL. CDR3 length: 14 residues. Trimming stripped 4 bases from V and 6 bases from J, with 13 bases between. CDR3 coding DNA: TGCGCCAGCAGCCGCGGACAGACACTCAATGAGCAGTTCTTC. Translation: CASSRGQTLNEQFF.

The sample holds a few counts of this clone. The V gene is TRBV7-3, the J gene TRBJ2-7; the D call may be TRBD1 or TRBD2 (5 bases each). Germline CDR1 and CDR2: SGHTA and FQGTGA. The CDR3 runs 15 residues. The V end was cut by 7 bases, the J end by 0 bases, with 16 bases between. CDR3 sequence reads: CASKQTGTASYEQYF. DNA for the CDR3: TGTGCCAGCAAACAAACCGGGACGGCCTCCTACGAGCAGTACTTC.

The chain is built from TRBV5-1 and TRBJ1-2; the D gene is possibly TRBD1 (5 bases). The V and J ends lost 3 bases and 4 bases respectively, with 19 bases between them. Germline CDR1 reads SGHRS; CDR2 reads YFSETQ. The length of the CDR3 is 16 residues. The CDR3 DNA sequence: TGCGCCAGCAGCTACCAAGTTCTACGTCAGGGCTATGGCTACACCTTC. Protein: CASSYQVLRQGYGYTF.

The V and J genes are TRBV28 and TRBJ2-7; D unclear. The V end was cut by 5 bases, the J end by 3 bases, with 17 bases between. This CDR3 contains 15 residues. The germline V gene has CDR1 MDHEN and CDR2 SYDVKM. The CDR3 bases are TGTGCCAGCAGTCGTCAGGATGTGCCCTTCTACGAGCAGTACTTC. It specifies CASSRQDVPFYEQYF.

This chain connects TRBV7-9 to TRBJ2-7; 13 nucleotides agree with TRBD2. With 5 bases clipped from V and 6 bases from J, the junction kept 1 base outside the gene matches. The CDR3 has 13 amino acids. The germline V gene has CDR1 SEHNR and CDR2 FQNEAQ (reference sequence). CDR3: CASSRTSGSEQYF. DNA for the CDR3: TGTGCCAGCAGCCGGACTAGCGGGAGCGAGCAGTACTTC. The entire variable domain, with the rest obtained from reference TRBV7-9 and TRBJ2-7, is as follows: DTGVSQNPRHKITKRGQNVTFRCDPISEHNRLYWYRQTLGQGPEFLTYFQNEAQLEKSRLLSDRFSAERPKGSFSTLEIQRTEQGDSAMYLCASSRTSGSEQYFGPGTRLTVT.

V gene TRBV5-1 combines with J gene TRBJ2-7; possibly TRBD2 for D (5 bases). The CDR3 sequence is 15 residues long. V shed 0 bases and J shed 1 base, with 11 bases lying between them. Germline V gives CDR1 SGHRS, CDR2 YFSETQ. The CDR3 spells CASSLEPGGSYEQYF. In DNA, the CDR3 is TGCGCCAGCAGCTTGGAGCCAGGAGGATCCTACGAGCAGTACTTC.

This chain links TRBV6-5 with TRBJ2-7; TRBD2 might be the D (6 bases). V dropped 5 bases and J dropped 1 base, with 15 bases sitting between them. The CDR3 extends over 15 amino acids. Per germline, CDR1 MNHEY and CDR2 SVGAGI. For the CDR3, the DNA is TGTGCCAGCAGTCGCGATGGGGGGAGTTCCTACGAGCAGTACTTC. It yields the protein CASSRDGGSSYEQYF.

In regard to this clone: At the DNA level, this CDR3 is encoded by other sequences in the same sample as well. The V call is TRBV4-2, the J call TRBJ2-7, with TRBD2 matching 9 bases. Germline CDR1 is LGHNA and CDR2 is YNFKEQ. V shed 3 bases, J shed 7 bases, and the junction held 4 bases outside the gene matches. The CDR3 loop spans 13 amino acids. The chain's CDR3 is CASSQRLAGEQYF. The CDR3 bases are TGTGCCAGCAGCCAGAGGCTAGCGGGGGAGCAGTACTTC.

The rearrangement uses TRBV7-2 and TRBJ1-2; D gene uncertain. The germline gives CDR1 SGHTA, CDR2 FQGNSA. Deletions cut 5 bases from V and 8 bases from J, with 15 bases between. This CDR3 comprises 13 residues. CDR3 region: CASSPREYRGYTF. The CDR3 bases are TGTGCCAGCAGCCCAAGGGAATACCGGGGCTACACCTTC.